The rows below give T cell receptor beta chains drawn from one sample of a study of OX40 agonist ivuxolimab in advanced cancers. The table came from immunoSEQ multiplex PCR; TCRdb's copy has only in-frame clones and leaves some out. The sample holds 55,000 to 85,000 clones, roughly 80% seen once. The sequences come from CD4+ or CD8+ T cells sorted from blood, collected in a trial of the OX40 agonist ivuxolimab. The source is an adult with an advanced solid tumor such as melanoma, head and neck, liver or kidney cancer. CDR3s leave out the opening cysteine and the closing phenylalanine or tryptophan. Each record gives: J gene, D gene, CDR3 length, V gene, CDR3 protein. D genes are given only for firm matches.

TRBJ2-7 | - | 10 | TRBV30 | AWSGEWDEQY
TRBJ1-2 | - | 10 | TRBV6-1 | ASSELGYGYT
TRBJ2-5 | TRBD1 | 14 | TRBV5-1 | ASSQLPGQLQETQY
TRBJ2-3 | - | 9 | TRBV29-1 | SVSFDRTQY
TRBJ1-2 | TRBD1 | 15 | TRBV9 | ASSAPAGQGATYGYT
TRBJ2-1 | - | 12 | TRBV5-6 | ASSLSGLYNEQF
TRBJ1-2 | - | 10 | TRBV5-1 | ASSLGSSGYT
TRBJ2-3 | - | 11 | TRBV5-6 | ASSLYLGDTQY
TRBJ2-5 | - | 12 | TRBV19 | ASSPAGGSETQY
TRBJ1-4 | - | 11 | TRBV2 | ASRGNLGEKLF
TRBJ1-4 | - | 12 | TRBV6-5 | ASATGATNEKLF
TRBJ1-4 | TRBD1 | 12 | TRBV6-1 | ASSPGQVLEKLF
TRBJ2-2 | - | 10 | TRBV4-1 | ATSGATGELF
TRBJ2-1 | - | 11 | TRBV18 | ASSPATGREQF
TRBJ2-5 | - | 11 | TRBV21-1 | ARGSGGRETQY
TRBJ1-2 | - | 10 | TRBV19 | ASSTHEGGYT
TRBJ2-1 | TRBD2 | 10 | TRBV5-8 | AGGRGQDEQF
TRBJ1-5 | - | 12 | TRBV19 | ASSIEPGRGPQH
TRBJ2-5 | - | 9 | TRBV5-6 | ASSLLETQY
TRBJ2-7 | TRBD2 | 12 | TRBV6-5 | ASSLAGGAYEQY
TRBJ2-1 | - | 12 | TRBV5-6 | ASIPRLANNEQF
TRBJ2-1 | TRBD1 | 10 | TRBV11-2 | ASSLDTGGQF
TRBJ2-7 | - | 10 | TRBV29-1 | SVGQATYEQY